This T cell receptor (beta chain) was captured in a study of shared clonotypes between healthy human individuals (dated by TCRdb to 2019 to 2021). Looking at the study overall: The cohort comprised two women and three men aged 18 to 49 years. Libraries were prepared and TCR repertoires were sequenced by different laboratories using diverse techniques, in order to increase sequencing depth and limit assay-specific biases. To estimate repertoire size and how much clonotypes are shared between individuals, the study performed deep sequencing of blood TCR repertoires from about five healthy adults. Between about 0.8 and 9.5 billion PBMCs per donor were obtained by leukapheresis.

Looking up the germline V gene yields CDR1 SGDLS and CDR2 YYNGEE. Trimming at the junction amounts to 0 bases on V and 9 bases on J, and the germline ends lie 13 bases apart. The CDR3 starts with the cysteine, ends with the phenylalanine, and has 13 residues. Just CDR3 DNA is preserved here, 39 bases in frame from base 1. Healthy HIV-negative adults with no recently reported acute infections or vaccinations were included as donors. Every donor was a Caucasian adult living in Nashville, Tennessee, USA. In the unsorted samples, 85 million to 100 million PBMCs were counted, and genomic DNA was extracted using the QIAamp DNA Blood Mini kit. Blood was collected by leukapheresis, and PBMCs were isolated by Ficoll-Histopaque density gradient centrifugation and then cryopreserved in liquid nitrogen vapor phase. Using the deep immunoSEQ assay, TCR CDR3 regions were amplified from genomic DNA by multiplex PCR. Extracted genomic DNA from each cell subset was distributed evenly across all wells of several immunoSEQ 96-well plates, and each plate was treated as a replicate. Each replicate PCR for unsorted PBMC received 300 to 350 ng genomic DNA, equal to 30,000 to 35,000 T cell genomes. Ten immunoSEQ deep assay plates were used to sequence the unsorted PBMC genomic DNA. Purified libraries were measured with a Qubit 3.0 fluorometer, size-checked on a Bioanalyzer 2100, and measured again with the KAPA Library Quantification kit. Each immunoSEQ 96-well plate was sequenced on its own single-read 150-cycle Illumina NextSeq 550 flow cell. The source study handled its data this way. Because only junctional sequences without quality scores were contained in the immunoSEQ output, filtering matching that applied to full-length reads could not be performed. To assign V/J genes and CDR3, sequences were annotated using PyIR, a Python wrapper for IgBLAST v1.9, with IMGT germline references. Reads were removed for weak V/J assignments (E-value above 1e-6), missing CDR3, stop codons, out-of-frame junctions, or ambiguous translated residues. V3J clonotypes were defined as sequences sharing an identical inferred V gene, J gene, and CDR3 amino acid sequence. Percentage overlap between repertoires was computed as shared unique clonotypes divided by the size of the smaller repertoire. Three approaches were used to assess repertoire richness: RTK rarefaction, the Chao1 estimator, and Recon v2.1 estimates of unobserved clonotypes. TCRdb took over this immuneACCESS table, retaining in-frame rearrangements with V and J assigned. Such tables are incomplete; in checked studies, under half of the missing clones stem from an unresolved V gene, and the remainder is unexplained. That table is the source of V, J and clone size, and D and trimming were worked out from the DNA. For this sample there are approximately 440,000 clones; 77% appear just once. The ten largest account for about 11% of the sample.

Worth noting for this clone: There is no known antigen for this receptor. Base qualities are missing; no much larger clone stands one base away.

What the research found in general, with its limitations: Sampling was restricted to blood, and TCR repertoires in tissue are likely to differ from TCR repertoires in blood. Because the study included only a small number of donors, the genetic and exposure-history diversity represented was limited. Based on pairwise subsampling, the degree of clonotype sharing among donors was expected to be affected by sequencing depth.

This receptor was taken from a woman in her thirties or forties in good health. Some clones in this sample may be carry-over from other donors' samples. The chain employs TRBV9 and TRBJ2-7; the D region possibly corresponds to TRBD1 (5 bases align). Sequencing was done on a sample of PBMCs. CDR3 protein: CASSVGGNTGQYF. The nucleotide sequence reads TGTGCCAGCAGCGTAGGGGGCAATACCGGGCAGTACTTC. The CDR3 plus the reference TRBV9 and TRBJ2-7 genes for the other parts give the full variable domain: DSGVTQTPKHLITATGQRVTLRCSPRSGDLSVYWYQQSLDQGLQFLIQYYNGEERAKGNILERFSAQQFPDLHSELNLSSLELGDSALYFCASSVGGNTGQYFGPGTRLTVT.